This TCR beta chain came from a study of vaccination effects on CD4 cells after COVID-19. Turning to the study itself: Participants were vaccinated with two doses of either the BNT162b2 or mRNA-1273 vaccine. The study obtained samples from a couple of convalescent patients 16 days and one week before vaccination. General study points: New vaccine-induced clones dominated convalescents' post-vaccine spike-reactive clones. Small numbers of convalescent patients limited the study. It also lacked early post-infection timepoints.

Before sequencing took place, the ViraFEST assay used viral peptide pools to expand antigen-specific CD4+ T cells. It was after approximately 11 days of culture that CD4+ T cells were isolated. Confirmation by PCR established that the person had SARS-CoV-2 infection between March and December 2020. Libraries were prepared by immunoSEQ multiplex PCR; TCRdb keeps only in-frame clonotypes and omits some of them. The sample yields tens of thousands of clones, roughly 69% seen once. About this clone itself: Its specificity is not known.

Germline V gene sequence: CDR1 SGHTA, CDR2 FQGNSA. The V gene lost 0 bases and the J gene lost 2 bases, with 5 bases spanning the gap. This CDR3 comprises 14 residues. This sequence joins TRBV7-2 and TRBJ2-1; D is unresolved. The TCR was taken from a human donor who had a prior SARS-CoV-2 infection. This specimen consisted of CD4+ T cells from PBMCs cultured with HCoV-NL63 spike peptides, obtained before COVID-19 vaccination. CDR3 sequence: CASSLALAYNEQFF. CDR3 coding DNA: TGTGCCAGCAGCTTAGCCCTAGCCTACAATGAGCAGTTCTTC.